Described below is a single T cell receptor beta chain sequence and its context. This specimen belongs to a study of blood T cell repertoires in COVID-19. As for the study in general: The analysed material was cDNA or gDNA that came from T cells, B-cell-depleted T cells, or PBMCs.

Authors' methods: Quantification of nucleated cells was approximated via reference gene primer amplification. Assay used: immunoSEQ multiplex PCR; TCRdb lists only in-frame clones, some missing. V, J and clone size derive from that table, while D and trimming were established from the DNA sequence. Among some 140,000 clones, around three quarters were seen once, and the ten largest hold roughly 1.5%. In germline, CDR1 is SGHRS, CDR2 YFSETQ. The CDR3 has 16 residues. After removal of 4 bases from V and 5 bases from J, the junction contained 9 bases not matched to a gene. The sample consisted of peripheral blood. This chain joins TRBV5-1 and TRBJ2-5, with 12 bases identical to TRBD2. The receptor comes from a man at least 80 years old with acute or convalescent COVID-19. Written as DNA, the CDR3 is TGCGCCAGCAGCCCCCAGACTAGCGGGGGCTCGGAGACCCAGTACTTC. As protein: CASSPQTSGGSETQYF.